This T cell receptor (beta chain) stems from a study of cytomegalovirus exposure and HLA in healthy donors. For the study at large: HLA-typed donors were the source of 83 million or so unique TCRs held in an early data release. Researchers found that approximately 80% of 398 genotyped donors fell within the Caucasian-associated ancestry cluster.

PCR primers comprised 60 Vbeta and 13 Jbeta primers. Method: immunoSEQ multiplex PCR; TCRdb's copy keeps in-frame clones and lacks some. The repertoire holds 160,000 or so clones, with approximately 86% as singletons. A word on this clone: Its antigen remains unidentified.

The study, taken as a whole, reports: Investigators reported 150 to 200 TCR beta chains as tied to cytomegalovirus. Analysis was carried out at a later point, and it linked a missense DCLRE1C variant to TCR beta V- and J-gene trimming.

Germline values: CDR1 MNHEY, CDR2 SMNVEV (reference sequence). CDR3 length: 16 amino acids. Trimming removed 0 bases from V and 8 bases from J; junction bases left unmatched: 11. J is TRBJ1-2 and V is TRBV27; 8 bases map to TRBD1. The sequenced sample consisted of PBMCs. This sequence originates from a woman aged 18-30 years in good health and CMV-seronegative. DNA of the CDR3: TGTGCCAGCAGTTTATCCTCTGGACAGGGTGCCGCGGGCTACACCTTC. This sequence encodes CASSLSSGQGAAGYTF.